This T cell receptor beta chain was captured by sequencing in a study of blood T cells in healthy people across ages. General study points: With age, beta diversity per million T cells declined roughly linearly, significantly by 30 to 40. Diversity estimates from one million T cells were considered underestimates. The study found TCR beta diversity correlated strongly with naive T cell percentage.

A second PCR of 7 to 11 cycles used a sample-barcoded 5' primer and a J-beta primer mix. All cDNA molecules were each tagged by a template-switch adaptor with 12 random nucleotides. TCRdb re-analysed the 5' RACE reads in MiXCR, keeping a single row per CDR3 protein. This sample has 850,000 to 1,100,000 distinct CDR3 sequences, with under 40% found just once. Trimming cost V 4 bases and J 5 bases; bases outside gene matches: 6. The CDR3 covers 15 residues. Germline V CDR1 and CDR2: MGHDK, SYGVNS. Comments on this clonotype: The antigen remains unidentified.

The receptor comes from a man aged 18 to 35 in good health. V gene TRBV25-1 combines with J gene TRBJ2-3, with 10 bases identical to TRBD2. The specimen was blood. The CDR3 loop reads CASSGRTSGEDTQYF. CDR3 sequence (DNA): TGTGCCAGCAGTGGTCGCACTAGCGGGGAAGATACGCAGTATTTT.